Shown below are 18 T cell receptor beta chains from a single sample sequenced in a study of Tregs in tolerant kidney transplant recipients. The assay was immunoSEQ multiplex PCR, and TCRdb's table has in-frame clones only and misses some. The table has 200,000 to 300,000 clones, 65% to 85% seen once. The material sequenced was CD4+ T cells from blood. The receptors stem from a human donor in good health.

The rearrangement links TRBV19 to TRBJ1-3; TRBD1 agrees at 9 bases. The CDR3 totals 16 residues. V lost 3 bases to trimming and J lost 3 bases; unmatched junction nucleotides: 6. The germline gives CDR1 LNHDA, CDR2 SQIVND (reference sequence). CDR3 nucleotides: TGTGCCAGTAGTATGGGGACAGGGAGGATTGGAAACACCATATATTTT. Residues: CASSMGTGRIGNTIYF.

CDR3 sequence reads: CSVVEGSAYEQYF. CDR3 DNA sequence: TGCAGCGTTGTCGAGGGGTCCGCCTACGAGCAGTACTTC. V usage is TRBV29-1 and J usage is TRBJ2-7; the D gene could be TRBD1 or TRBD2 (5 bases each). Germline CDR1 and CDR2: SQVTM and ANQGSEA. This CDR3 region has 13 residues. The V end was cut by 4 bases, the J end by 2 bases, with 12 bases between.

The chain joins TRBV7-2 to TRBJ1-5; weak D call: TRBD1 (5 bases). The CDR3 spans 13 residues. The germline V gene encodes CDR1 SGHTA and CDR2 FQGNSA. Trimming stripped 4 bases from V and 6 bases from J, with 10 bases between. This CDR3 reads CASSSGTGQPQHF. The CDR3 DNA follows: TGTGCCAGCAGCTCCGGGACGGGTCAGCCCCAGCATTTT.

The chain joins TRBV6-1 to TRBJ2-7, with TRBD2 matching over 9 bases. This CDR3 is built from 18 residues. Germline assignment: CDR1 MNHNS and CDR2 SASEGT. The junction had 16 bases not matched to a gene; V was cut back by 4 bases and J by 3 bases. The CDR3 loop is CASSVGGIAGEGLYEQYF. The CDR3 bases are TGTGCCAGCAGTGTCGGAGGCATAGCGGGAGAAGGGCTCTACGAGCAGTACTTC.

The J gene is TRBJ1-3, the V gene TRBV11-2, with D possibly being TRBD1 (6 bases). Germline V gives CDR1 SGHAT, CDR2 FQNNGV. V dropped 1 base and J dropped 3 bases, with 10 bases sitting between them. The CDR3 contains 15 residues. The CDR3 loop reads CASSLAAGVGNTIYF. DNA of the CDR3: TGTGCCAGCAGCTTAGCGGCAGGGGTTGGAAACACCATATATTTT.

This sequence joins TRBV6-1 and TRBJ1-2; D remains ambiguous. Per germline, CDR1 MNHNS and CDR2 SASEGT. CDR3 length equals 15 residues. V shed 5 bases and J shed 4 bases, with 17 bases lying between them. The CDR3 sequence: CASSLGNREGYGYTF. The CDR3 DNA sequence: TGTGCCAGCAGTCTGGGAAATAGGGAGGGCTATGGCTACACCTTC.

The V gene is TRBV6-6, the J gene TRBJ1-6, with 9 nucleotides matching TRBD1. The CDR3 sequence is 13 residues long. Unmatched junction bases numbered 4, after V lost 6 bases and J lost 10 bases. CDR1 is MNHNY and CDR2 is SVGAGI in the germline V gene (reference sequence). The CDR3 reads CASSRDRDSPLHF. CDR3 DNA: TGTGCCAGCAGCCGGGACAGGGACTCACCCCTCCACTTT.

The CDR3 reads CASSKGSTSYEQYF. The DNA for the CDR3 is TGTGCCAGCAGCAAAGGTTCCACCTCCTACGAGCAGTACTTC. The chain is built from TRBV21-1 and TRBJ2-7. TRBV21-1 is a listed pseudogene. The CDR3 sequence is 14 residues long.

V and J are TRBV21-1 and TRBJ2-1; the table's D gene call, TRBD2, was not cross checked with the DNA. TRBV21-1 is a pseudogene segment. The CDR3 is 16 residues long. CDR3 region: CASSNLAGGPRNEQFF. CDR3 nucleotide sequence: TGTGCCAGCAGCAACCTAGCGGGAGGGCCTCGTAATGAGCAGTTCTTC.

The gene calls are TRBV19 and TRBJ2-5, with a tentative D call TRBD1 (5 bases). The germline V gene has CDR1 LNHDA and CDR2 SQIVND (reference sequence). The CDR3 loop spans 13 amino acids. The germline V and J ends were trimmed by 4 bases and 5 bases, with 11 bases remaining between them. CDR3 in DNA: TGTGCCAGTAGTAGACAGTCTCGGGAGACCCAGTACTTC. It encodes CASSRQSRETQYF.

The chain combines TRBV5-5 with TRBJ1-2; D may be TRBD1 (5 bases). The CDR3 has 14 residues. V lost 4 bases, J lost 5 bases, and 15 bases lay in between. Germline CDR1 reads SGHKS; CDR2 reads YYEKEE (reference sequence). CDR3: CASSLGGTEYGYTF. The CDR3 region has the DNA TGTGCCAGCAGCCTTGGTGGGACCGAGTATGGCTACACCTTC.

The CDR3 region is CASSPQPGTEAFF. Written as DNA, the CDR3 is TGCGCCAGCAGCCCTCAGCCAGGCACTGAAGCTTTCTTT. The chain combines TRBV5-1 with TRBJ1-1; D gene unclear. Trimming pared 4 bases from V and 4 bases from J, leaving 11 bases between. Germline V gene sequence: CDR1 SGHRS, CDR2 YFSETQ. This CDR3 is built from 13 residues.

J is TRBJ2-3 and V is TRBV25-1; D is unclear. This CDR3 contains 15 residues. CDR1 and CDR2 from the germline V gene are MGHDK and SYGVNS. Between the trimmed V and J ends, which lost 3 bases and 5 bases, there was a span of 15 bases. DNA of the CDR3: TGTGCCAGCAGTGACATGATGGGTCTAATAGATACGCAGTATTTT. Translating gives CASSDMMGLIDTQYF.

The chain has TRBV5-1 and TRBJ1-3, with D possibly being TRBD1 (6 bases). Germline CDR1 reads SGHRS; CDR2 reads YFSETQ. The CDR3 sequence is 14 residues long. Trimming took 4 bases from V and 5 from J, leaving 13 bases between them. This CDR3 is CASSVGQSRNTIYF. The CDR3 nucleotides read TGCGCCAGCAGCGTAGGACAGTCCAGAAACACCATATATTTT.

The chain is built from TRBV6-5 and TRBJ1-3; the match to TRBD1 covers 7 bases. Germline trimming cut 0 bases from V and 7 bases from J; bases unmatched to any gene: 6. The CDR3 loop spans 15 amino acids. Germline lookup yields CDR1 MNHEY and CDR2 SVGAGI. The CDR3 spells CASSYSIQGSNTIYF. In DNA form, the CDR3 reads TGTGCCAGCAGTTACTCGATACAGGGGAGTAACACCATATATTTT.

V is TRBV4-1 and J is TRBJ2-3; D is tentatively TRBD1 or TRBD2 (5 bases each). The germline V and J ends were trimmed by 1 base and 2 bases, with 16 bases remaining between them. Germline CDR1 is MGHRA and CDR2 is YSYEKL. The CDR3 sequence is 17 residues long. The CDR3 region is CASSQGRTSSVTDTQYF. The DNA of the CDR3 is TGCGCCAGCAGCCAAGGGAGGACATCTTCTGTCACAGATACGCAGTATTTT.

Here the CDR3 reads CASSYLWEPTYNEQFF. The CDR3 coding sequence is TGTGCCAGCAGTTATCTTTGGGAGCCGACCTACAATGAGCAGTTCTTC. The chain uses TRBV6-9 and TRBJ2-1, with a tentative D call TRBD2 (5 bases). Per the germline V gene, CDR1 is MNHGY and CDR2 is SVAAGI. V was clipped by 2 bases and J by 2 bases, with 13 bases between them. The CDR3 spans 16 residues.

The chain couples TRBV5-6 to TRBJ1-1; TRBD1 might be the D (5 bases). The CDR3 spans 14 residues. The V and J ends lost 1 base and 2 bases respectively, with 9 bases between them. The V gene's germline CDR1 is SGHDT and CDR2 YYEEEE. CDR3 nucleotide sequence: TGTGCCAGCAGCTTGCTGGGGCGAAACACTGAAGCTTTCTTT. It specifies CASSLLGRNTEAFF.